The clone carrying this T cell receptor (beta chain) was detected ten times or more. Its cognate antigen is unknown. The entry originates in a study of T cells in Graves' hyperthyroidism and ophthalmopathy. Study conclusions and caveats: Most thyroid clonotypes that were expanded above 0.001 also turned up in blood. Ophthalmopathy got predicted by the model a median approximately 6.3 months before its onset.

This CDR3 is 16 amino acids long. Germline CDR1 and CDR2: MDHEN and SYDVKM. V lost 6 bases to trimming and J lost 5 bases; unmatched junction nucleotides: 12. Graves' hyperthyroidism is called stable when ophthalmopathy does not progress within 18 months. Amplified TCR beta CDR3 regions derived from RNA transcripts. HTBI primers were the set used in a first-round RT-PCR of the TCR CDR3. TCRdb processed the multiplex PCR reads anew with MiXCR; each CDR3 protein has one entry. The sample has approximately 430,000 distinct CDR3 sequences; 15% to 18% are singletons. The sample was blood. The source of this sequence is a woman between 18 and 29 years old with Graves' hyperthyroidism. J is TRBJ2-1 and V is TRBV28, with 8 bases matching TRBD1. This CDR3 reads CASSYMADRANNEQFF. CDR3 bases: TGTGCCAGCAGCTACATGGCGGACAGGGCCAACAATGAGCAGTTCTTC. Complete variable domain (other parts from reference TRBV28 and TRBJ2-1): DVKVTQSSRYLVKRTGEKVFLECVQDMDHENMFWYRQDPGLGLRLIYFSYDVKMKEKGDIPEGYSVSREKKERFSLILESASTNQTSMYLCASSYMADRANNEQFFGPGTRLTVL.